The T cell receptor beta chain described here comes from a study of blood T cell repertoires in COVID-19. Study-wide background: T cells, B-cell-depleted T cells, or PBMCs supplied cDNA or gDNA.

Trimming removed 5 bases from V and 0 bases from J; junction bases left unmatched: 4. The CDR3 loop spans 15 amino acids. Looked up from germline, CDR1 is SGHTA and CDR2 is FQGTGA. TCRdb keeps only in-frame clones here, not all; method: immunoSEQ multiplex PCR. This table holds a few hundred thousand clones, less than 90% found once. This clone was observed a single time. This receptor was obtained from a man aged 60 to 75 who had recovered from COVID-19. Source material: peripheral blood. The chain employs TRBV7-3 and TRBJ2-5, with 9 bases aligning to TRBD2. The CDR3 nucleotides read TGTGCCAGCAGCCGTAGCGGGGGCTACCAAGAGACCCAGTACTTC. Translating it yields CASSRSGGYQETQYF.